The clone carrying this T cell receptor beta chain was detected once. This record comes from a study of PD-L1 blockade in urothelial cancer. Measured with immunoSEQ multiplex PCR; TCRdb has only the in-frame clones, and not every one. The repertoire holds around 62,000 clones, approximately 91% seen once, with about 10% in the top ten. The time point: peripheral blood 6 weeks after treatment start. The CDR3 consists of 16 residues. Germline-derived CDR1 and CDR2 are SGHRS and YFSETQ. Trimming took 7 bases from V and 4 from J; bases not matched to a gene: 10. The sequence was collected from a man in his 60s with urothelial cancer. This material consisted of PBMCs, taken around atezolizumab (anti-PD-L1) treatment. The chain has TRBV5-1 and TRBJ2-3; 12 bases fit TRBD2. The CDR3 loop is CASRKPTSGGPDTQYF. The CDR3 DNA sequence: TGCGCCAGCCGCAAGCCGACTAGCGGGGGTCCAGATACGCAGTATTTT.